Below, one TCR beta chain is given with its context. Its antigen is undetermined. Out of more than 8 ml of fresh peripheral blood came the PBMCs. Germline CDR1 is MNHNS and CDR2 is SASEGT. CDR3 size: 15 residues. The V segment lost 5 bases and the J segment 5 bases; nucleotides outside the gene matches: 6. Amplified regions were TCR beta CDR3 sequences from RNA transcripts. When the TCR CDR3 underwent first-round RT-PCR, the HTBI primer set was used. TCRdb ran MiXCR on the multiplex PCR reads and lists one entry per CDR3 protein. The table has hundreds of thousands of distinct CDR3 sequences, around 20% seen once. This specimen belongs to a study of T cells in Graves' hyperthyroidism and ophthalmopathy. Study observations and caveats: Ophthalmopathy, as predicted by the model, came a median about seven months after the prediction. Most expanded thyroid clonotypes above 0.001 also appeared in blood.

The receptor was derived from a man under 40 with Graves' ophthalmopathy. V is TRBV6-1 and J is TRBJ2-5; 12 bases are a match to TRBD2. The sample was blood. DNA of the CDR3: TGTGCCAGCAGTCGACTAGCGGGAGAGTGGGAGACCCAGTACTTC. This translates into CASSRLAGEWETQYF.